This TCR beta chain originates from a study of regulatory T cells in long-lasting Graves disease. Points from the study as a whole: Less diverse TCR repertoires were seen in persistent Graves' patients than in newly diagnosed ones.

Sequencing libraries for TCR beta were prepared with iRepertoire HTBI primers and Arm-PCR of CDR3 regions. TCRdb re-analysed the multiplex PCR reads in MiXCR, keeping a single row per CDR3 protein. This sample carries around 450,000 distinct CDR3 sequences, 15% of them seen once, and the ten largest clones take over 7.5%. Time point here: newly diagnosed GD, antithyroid drugs for less than 3 months. Generation of the TCR library employed RNA extracted from PBMCs. This clonotype was counted at least ten times. Its target is unknown. The germline gives CDR1 DFQATT, CDR2 SNEGSKA (reference sequence). The CDR3 spans 15 residues. V dropped 3 bases and J dropped 10; count of bases not matched to a gene: 8. These same data were also listed under a study on T cells in Graves' hyperthyroidism and ophthalmopathy. Per that study: The patients, who ranged from 18 to 65 in age, presented with newly diagnosed hyperthyroidism lasting under 2 months. Expanded thyroid clonotypes (above 0.001) were mostly also found in blood.

The sequencing used peripheral blood mononuclear cells (PBMCs), collected at new diagnosis, from a patient treated with antithyroid drugs. J is TRBJ2-1 and V is TRBV20-1, with 14 bases aligning to TRBD2. This receptor was taken from a woman between 40 and 50 years old with Graves disease. DNA for the CDR3: TGCAGTGCTAGCCAGCGACTAGCGGGAGGGGAGGAGCAGTTCTTC. Translating gives CSASQRLAGGEEQFF.